The 27 T cell receptor beta chains below all came from one sample that was sequenced in a study of graft-versus-host responses after intestinal transplantation. This table comes from immunoSEQ multiplex PCR, and its TCRdb copy is limited to in-frame clones, with some not included. The sample holds approximately 8,900 clones, approximately 70% seen once. Once graft tissue had been processed, intraepithelial and lamina propria lymphocytes were released. Sample: ileum tissue, taken approximately 450 days after transplant. These receptors were taken from a human patient who received an intestinal transplant, so some T cells may come from the graft donor.

The J gene is TRBJ1-1, the V gene TRBV7-9; maybe TRBD1 (5 bases). CDR3 length: 14 residues. Germline-derived CDR1 and CDR2 are SEHNR and FQNEAQ (reference sequence). Trimming removed 2 bases at V and 3 bases at J, with 10 bases between. The CDR3 sequence: CASSLYQGDTEAFF. The CDR3 DNA reads as TGTGCCAGCAGCTTATACCAGGGTGACACTGAAGCTTTCTTT.

V gene TRBV16 combines with J gene TRBJ1-5; tentative D call: TRBD1 (5 bases). Germline assignment: CDR1 KGHSY and CDR2 FQNENV. This CDR3 is built from 14 residues. Trimming left V 2 bases short and J 3 bases short, with 8 bases between. The DNA for the CDR3 is TGTGCCAGCAGCCAACAGGGTTTCAATCAGCCCCAGCATTTT. Protein: CASSQQGFNQPQHF.

This chain connects TRBV7-6 to TRBJ1-4; TRBD1 agrees at 9 bases. The germline CDR1 and CDR2 sequences are SGHVS and FNYEAQ. The CDR3 consists of 14 residues. V trimming: 5 bases; J trimming: 6 bases; junction bases outside the gene matches: 4. The DNA of the CDR3 is TGTGCCAGCAGCAAAGGACAGGGGTATGAAAAACTGTTTTTT. Translating it yields CASSKGQGYEKLFF.

This rearrangement joins TRBV11-2 to TRBJ1-2; D remains unclear. Trimming stripped 4 bases from V and 1 base from J, with 7 bases between. Germline lookup yields CDR1 SGHAT and CDR2 FQNNGV. There are 13 residues in the CDR3. As DNA, the CDR3 is TGTGCCAGCAGCTCGGGGTATAACTATGGCTACACCTTC. Translation gives CASSSGYNYGYTF. The whole variable domain, filled in from reference TRBV11-2 and TRBJ1-2, reads EAGVAQSPRYKIIEKRQSVAFWCNPISGHATLYWYQQILGQGPKLLIQFQNNGVVDDSQLPKDRFSAERLKGVDSTLKIQPAKLEDSAVYLCASSSGYNYGYTFGSGTRLTVV.

The chain joins TRBV30 to TRBJ1-1, with D hard to call. Germline V gene lookup returns CDR1 GTSNPN and CDR2 SVGIG (reference sequence). V shed 3 bases and J shed 5 bases, with 13 bases lying between them. The CDR3 loop spans 13 amino acids. CDR3 loop: CAWRATARTEAFF. The CDR3, as DNA: TGTGCCTGGAGAGCTACCGCCAGAACTGAAGCTTTCTTT.

The genes are TRBV6-5 and TRBJ2-2; maybe TRBD1 (5 bases). V was pared by 5 bases and J by 2 bases, with 9 bases between. The CDR3 runs 14 residues. Germline V gives CDR1 MNHEY, CDR2 SVGAGI. The chain's CDR3 is CASSGRVNTGELFF. CDR3 coding DNA: TGTGCCAGCAGTGGCAGGGTTAACACCGGGGAGCTGTTTTTT.

In its sample, this clone was seen once. The V call is TRBV28, the J call TRBJ1-5, with D perhaps matching TRBD1 (5 bases). CDR1 and CDR2 (germline): MDHEN, SYDVKM. The CDR3 loop spans 15 amino acids. V was clipped by 5 bases and J by 4 bases, with 15 bases between them. CDR3 protein: CASSAQYRGNQPQHF. The CDR3 DNA reads as TGTGCCAGCAGTGCCCAGTATCGGGGGAATCAGCCCCAGCATTTT.

A few counts support this clone. The chain employs TRBV6-1 and TRBJ1-2; no firm D call. Germline CDR1 MNHNS, CDR2 SASEGT. The CDR3 is made up of 14 amino acids. The V and J ends lost 2 bases and 4 bases respectively, with 11 bases between them. The CDR3 coding sequence is TGTGCCAGCAGTGAAAAAGTGTCCCCCTATGGCTACACCTTC. Translating gives CASSEKVSPYGYTF.

The rearrangement joins TRBV6-5 to TRBJ2-3; D not resolved. The CDR3 runs 11 residues. The V and J ends lost 7 bases and 7 bases respectively, with 9 bases between them. Germline-derived CDR1 and CDR2 are MNHEY and SVGAGI. The CDR3 loop reads CASTFGNTQYF. The CDR3 DNA follows: TGTGCCAGCACTTTCGGAAATACGCAGTATTTT.

The chain has TRBV6-6 and TRBJ1-2; TRBD1 aligns across 7 bases. Germline CDR1 MNHNY, CDR2 SVGAGI (reference sequence). The V segment lost 4 bases and the J segment 8 bases; nucleotides outside the gene matches: 1. The length of the CDR3 is 11 residues. The DNA of the CDR3 is TGTGCCAGCAGTTCAGGGGGAGGCTACACCTTC. This translates into CASSSGGGYTF.

The chain has TRBV10-3 and TRBJ1-1; D ambiguous. The CDR3 is 14 amino acids. From germline, CDR1 is ENHRY and CDR2 SYGVKD. Trimming stripped 2 bases from V and 0 bases from J, with 7 bases between. The CDR3 sequence is CAISELNMNTEAFF. DNA for the CDR3: TGTGCCATCAGTGAGCTGAACATGAACACTGAAGCTTTCTTT.

The chain is built from TRBV20-1 and TRBJ2-5, with D unresolved. Germline-derived CDR1 and CDR2 are DFQATT and SNEGSKA (reference sequence). Trimming removed 5 bases at V and 3 bases at J, with 7 bases between. This CDR3 has 11 amino acids. The DNA of the CDR3 is TGCAGTGCTCTGAGCAAAGAGACCCAGTACTTC. The encoded protein is CSALSKETQYF.

This clone was counted a single time. The rearrangement links TRBV6-1 to TRBJ1-3; maybe TRBD1 (6 bases). V lost 7 bases, J lost 2 bases, and 9 bases lay in between. Germline V gene data show CDR1 as MNHNS and CDR2 as SASEGT. The CDR3 has 13 residues. This chain's CDR3 is CASMRGAGNTIYF. DNA for the CDR3: TGTGCCAGCATGAGGGGGGCTGGAAACACCATATATTTT.

Comment on this clone: One end of the junction varies from germline; a read error may be responsible. This chain connects TRBV19 to TRBJ1-2; the D gene is possibly TRBD1 (5 bases). CDR1 LNHDA and CDR2 SQIVND come from the germline V gene (reference sequence). The CDR3 is made up of 13 amino acids. CDR3 region: CATSRDRFSPSVF. For the CDR3, the DNA is TGTGCCACCAGCCGGGACCGTTTTTCCCCTTCCGTCTTC.

As to this clone: Distinct nucleotide sequences in the sample also encode this CDR3. This chain joins TRBV18 and TRBJ2-2; tentatively, D is TRBD1 (7 bases). CDR3 length: 15 amino acids. Germline values: CDR1 KGHSH, CDR2 LQKENI. Trimming removed 6 bases at V and 1 base at J, with 12 bases between. The CDR3, as DNA: TGTGCCAGCTCTCCGCGGGACAGGAACACCGGGGAGCTGTTTTTT. This encodes CASSPRDRNTGELFF.

The chain couples TRBV4-3 to TRBJ2-1; D is uncertain. The ends were cut back, 0 bases at V and 3 bases at J, with 15 bases in the middle. The CDR3 sequence is 17 residues long. Looked up from germline, CDR1 is LGHNA and CDR2 is YSLEER. In DNA, the CDR3 is TGCGCCAGCAGCCAAGATTATGGGAACCCAAACTACAATGAGCAGTTCTTC. Translated, it gives CASSQDYGNPNYNEQFF.

The rearrangement joins TRBV9 to TRBJ2-1; 8 positions agree with TRBD2. Germline V lookup: CDR1 SGDLS, CDR2 YYNGEE. The CDR3 extends over 16 amino acids. After removal of 0 bases from V and 3 bases from J, the junction contained 5 bases not matched to a gene. CDR3 sequence: CASSVAAAGVYNEQFF. In DNA, the CDR3 is TGTGCCAGCAGCGTAGCTGCAGCGGGAGTCTACAATGAGCAGTTCTTC.

J is TRBJ2-2 and V is TRBV6-5; TRBD2 agrees at 10 bases. With 7 bases clipped from V and 4 bases from J, the junction kept 6 bases outside the gene matches. The CDR3 covers 15 residues. Looked up from germline, CDR1 is MNHEY and CDR2 is SVGAGI. CDR3 region: CASINSGGLTGELFF. CDR3 sequence (DNA): TGTGCCAGCATTAATAGCGGGGGGCTCACCGGGGAGCTGTTTTTT.

The genes are TRBV7-8 and TRBJ2-2; TRBD1 aligns across 8 bases. The CDR3 consists of 13 residues. Trimming cost V 3 bases and J 7 bases; bases outside gene matches: 1. Germline CDR1 and CDR2: SGHVS and FQNEAQ. CDR3 DNA sequence: TGTGCCAGCAGCTTTGACAGGGGCGGGGAGCTGTTTTTT. Translating it yields CASSFDRGGELFF.

The chain carries TRBV25-1 and TRBJ2-4; 10 bases agree with TRBD2. Germline V lookup: CDR1 MGHDK, CDR2 SYGVNS. CDR3 length: 18 residues. Trimming removed 2 bases from V and 1 base from J; junction bases left unmatched: 8. The CDR3 here is CASSEERGGRTAKNIQYF. The CDR3 DNA reads TGTGCCAGCAGTGAAGAGCGGGGGGGCCGAACGGCCAAAAACATTCAGTACTTC.

This clone is deemed medium-sized. In the same sample, other DNA sequences code for this CDR3. The rearrangement links TRBV27 to TRBJ1-5; D is possibly TRBD1 (5 bases). Germline V gives CDR1 MNHEY, CDR2 SMNVEV (reference sequence). V lost 2 bases and J lost 3, with 8 bases in between. CDR3 length equals 14 residues. In DNA, the CDR3 is TGTGCCAGCAGTTTAGGGGCAGACAATCAGCCCCAGCATTTT. Translating it yields CASSLGADNQPQHF.

CDR3 sequence reads: CASSLWAGAQNEQFF. Written as DNA, the CDR3 is TGTGCCAGCAGCTTATGGGCGGGGGCACAGAATGAGCAGTTCTTC. The genes are TRBV7-3 and TRBJ2-1; a possible D gene is TRBD2 (7 bases). Germline CDR1 reads SGHTA; CDR2 reads FQGTGA. The CDR3 totals 15 residues. V was shortened by 2 bases and J by 7 bases, with 15 bases between the two germline ends. The full variable domain, rest sourced from reference TRBV7-3 and TRBJ2-1, is GAGVSQTPSNKVTEKGKYVELRCDPISGHTALYWYRQSLGQGPEFLIYFQGTGAADDSGLPNDRFFAVRPEGSVSTLKIQRTERGDSAVYLCASSLWAGAQNEQFFGPGTRLTVL.

This clone was counted a single time. The chain recombines TRBV7-2 with TRBJ2-5; 9 bases line up with TRBD2. In germline, CDR1 is SGHTA, CDR2 FQGNSA. The CDR3 contains 15 residues. Trimming at V came to 10 bases and at J to 5 bases, leaving 14 bases not matched to a gene. CDR3 nucleotides: TGTGCCACAACCGGGCGGGGGGGCCGCTATGAGACCCAGTACTTC. Its protein is CATTGRGGRYETQYF. Combining the CDR3 with reference TRBV7-2 and TRBJ2-5 gives the whole variable domain GAGVSQSPSNKVTEKGKDVELRCDPISGHTALYWYRQSLGQGLEFLIYFQGNSAPDKSGLPSDRFSAERTGGSVSTLTIQRTQQEDSAVYLCATTGRGGRYETQYFGPGTRLLVL.

The chain combines TRBV5-1 with TRBJ2-5; 10 bases match TRBD2. V dropped 0 bases and J dropped 2; count of bases not matched to a gene: 7. The CDR3 is 17 residues long. Germline CDR1 SGHRS, CDR2 YFSETQ. DNA of the CDR3: TGCGCCAGCAGCTTGGCGAGAATAGCGGGGGGTCAAGAGACCCAGTACTTC. Protein: CASSLARIAGGQETQYF.

The chain uses TRBV27 and TRBJ2-2; D is uncertain. Germline V gene sequence: CDR1 MNHEY, CDR2 SMNVEV (reference sequence). The CDR3 loop spans 15 amino acids. V lost 3 bases, J lost 1 base, and 9 bases lay in between. CDR3 region: CASSFLPGNTGELFF. CDR3 nucleotides: TGTGCCAGCAGTTTTCTGCCTGGGAACACCGGGGAGCTGTTTTTT.

The rearrangement joins TRBV6-6 to TRBJ1-5; 11 nucleotides line up with TRBD1. V lost 5 bases to trimming and J lost 5 bases; unmatched junction nucleotides: 5. CDR3 length equals 15 residues. Germline CDR1 MNHNY, CDR2 SVGAGI (reference sequence). Here the CDR3 reads CASSGQGALDQPQHF. The CDR3 nucleotides read TGTGCCAGCAGTGGACAGGGGGCTTTGGATCAGCCCCAGCATTTT.

The DNA for the CDR3 is TGTGCCAGCAGCTTAGGCGGGGGGTTAGTTGAGCAGTTCTTC. It encodes CASSLGGGLVEQFF. This rearrangement joins TRBV5-4 to TRBJ2-1, with 8 bases lining up with TRBD2. This CDR3 has 14 amino acids. Per the germline V gene, CDR1 is SGHNT and CDR2 is YYREEE (reference sequence). V dropped 2 bases and J dropped 9; count of bases not matched to a gene: 7.